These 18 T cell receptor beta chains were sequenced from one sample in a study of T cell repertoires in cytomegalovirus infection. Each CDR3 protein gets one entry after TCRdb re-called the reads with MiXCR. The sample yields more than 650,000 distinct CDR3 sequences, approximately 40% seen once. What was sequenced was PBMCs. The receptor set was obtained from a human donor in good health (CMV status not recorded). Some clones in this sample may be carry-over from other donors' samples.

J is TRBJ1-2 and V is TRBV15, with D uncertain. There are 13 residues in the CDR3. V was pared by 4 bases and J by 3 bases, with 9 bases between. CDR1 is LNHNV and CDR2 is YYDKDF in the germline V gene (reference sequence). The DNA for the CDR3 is TGTGCCACCAGCATAGACGGCCACTATGGCTACACCTTC. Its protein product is CATSIDGHYGYTF.

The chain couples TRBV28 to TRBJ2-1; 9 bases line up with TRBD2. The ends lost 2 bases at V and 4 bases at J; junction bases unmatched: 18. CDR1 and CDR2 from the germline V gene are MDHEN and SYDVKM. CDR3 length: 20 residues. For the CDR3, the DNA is TGTGCCAGCAGTTTAGGGGGGCAGGCCAACCTAGCGGGAAAATACAATGAGCAGTTCTTC. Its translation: CASSLGGQANLAGKYNEQFF.

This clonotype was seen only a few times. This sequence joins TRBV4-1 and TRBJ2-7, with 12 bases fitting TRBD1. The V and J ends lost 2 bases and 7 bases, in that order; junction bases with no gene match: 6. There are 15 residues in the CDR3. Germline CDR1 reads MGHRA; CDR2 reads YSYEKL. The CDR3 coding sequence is TGCGCCAGCAGCCAACCGGGACAGGGGGCTGAAGAGCAGTACTTC. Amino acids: CASSQPGQGAEEQYF.

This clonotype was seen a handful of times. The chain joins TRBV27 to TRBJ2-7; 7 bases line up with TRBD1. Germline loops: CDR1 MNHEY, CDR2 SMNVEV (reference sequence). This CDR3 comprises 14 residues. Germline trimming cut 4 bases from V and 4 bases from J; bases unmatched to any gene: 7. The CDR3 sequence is CASSYQGERYEQYF. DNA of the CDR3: TGTGCCAGCAGTTACCAGGGGGAACGGTACGAGCAGTACTTC.

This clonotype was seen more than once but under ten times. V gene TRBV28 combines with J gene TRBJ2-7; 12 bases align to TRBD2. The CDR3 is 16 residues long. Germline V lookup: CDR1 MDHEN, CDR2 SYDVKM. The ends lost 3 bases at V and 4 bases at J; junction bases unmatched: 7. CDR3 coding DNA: TGTGCCAGCAGTTTCGGACTAGCGGGGCTCGGGTACGAGCAGTACTTC. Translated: CASSFGLAGLGYEQYF.

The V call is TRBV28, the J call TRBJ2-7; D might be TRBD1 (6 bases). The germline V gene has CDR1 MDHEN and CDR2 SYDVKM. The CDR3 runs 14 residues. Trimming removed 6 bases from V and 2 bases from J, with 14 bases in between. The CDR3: CASRKTGSTYEQYF. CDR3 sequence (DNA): TGTGCCAGCAGGAAGACAGGATCTACCTACGAGCAGTACTTC. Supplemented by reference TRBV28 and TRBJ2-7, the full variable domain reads DVKVTQSSRYLVKRTGEKVFLECVQDMDHENMFWYRQDPGLGLRLIYFSYDVKMKEKGDIPEGYSVSREKKERFSLILESASTNQTSMYLCASRKTGSTYEQYFGPGTRLTVT.

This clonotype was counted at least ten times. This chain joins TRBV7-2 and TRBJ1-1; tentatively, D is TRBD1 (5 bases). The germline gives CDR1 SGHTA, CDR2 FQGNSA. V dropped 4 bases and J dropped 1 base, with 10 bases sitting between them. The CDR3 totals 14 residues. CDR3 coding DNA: TGTGCCAGCAGCTCCCCAGGGCGGAACACTGAAGCTTTCTTT. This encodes CASSSPGRNTEAFF.

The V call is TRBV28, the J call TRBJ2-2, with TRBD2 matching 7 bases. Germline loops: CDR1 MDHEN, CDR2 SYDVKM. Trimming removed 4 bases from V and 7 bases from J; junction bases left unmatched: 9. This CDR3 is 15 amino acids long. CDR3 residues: CASSSVLARDGELFF. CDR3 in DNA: TGTGCCAGCAGTTCAGTACTAGCGCGAGACGGGGAGCTGTTTTTT.

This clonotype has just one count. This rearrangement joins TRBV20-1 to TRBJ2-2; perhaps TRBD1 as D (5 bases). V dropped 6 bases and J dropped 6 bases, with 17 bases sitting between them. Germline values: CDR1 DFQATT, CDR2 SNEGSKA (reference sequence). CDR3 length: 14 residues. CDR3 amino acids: CSAGRDISSGELFF. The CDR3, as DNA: TGCAGTGCGGGGCGAGACATTTCGTCCGGGGAGCTGTTTTTT.

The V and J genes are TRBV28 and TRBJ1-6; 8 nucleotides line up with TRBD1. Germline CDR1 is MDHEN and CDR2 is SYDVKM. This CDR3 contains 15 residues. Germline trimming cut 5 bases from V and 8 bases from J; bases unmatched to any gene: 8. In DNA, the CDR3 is TGTGCCAGCAGTCGGGCAGGGGGCGAGTATTCACCCCTCCACTTT. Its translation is CASSRAGGEYSPLHF.

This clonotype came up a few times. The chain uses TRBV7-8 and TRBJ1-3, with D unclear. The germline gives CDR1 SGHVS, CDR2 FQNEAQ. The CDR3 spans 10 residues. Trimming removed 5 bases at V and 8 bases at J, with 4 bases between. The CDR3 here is CASSTYTIYF. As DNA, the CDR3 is TGTGCCAGCAGCACATACACCATATATTTT.

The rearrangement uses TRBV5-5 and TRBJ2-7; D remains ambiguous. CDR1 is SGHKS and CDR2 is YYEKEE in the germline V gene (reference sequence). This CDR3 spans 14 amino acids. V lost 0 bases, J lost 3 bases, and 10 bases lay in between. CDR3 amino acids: CASSLDPVLYEQYF. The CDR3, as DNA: TGTGCCAGCAGCTTGGATCCAGTTCTCTACGAGCAGTACTTC.

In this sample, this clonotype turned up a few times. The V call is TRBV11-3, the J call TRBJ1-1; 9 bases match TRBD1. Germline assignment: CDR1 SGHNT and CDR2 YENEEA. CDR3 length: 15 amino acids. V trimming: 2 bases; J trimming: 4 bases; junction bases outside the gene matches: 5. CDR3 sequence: CASSLRGQGFTEAFF. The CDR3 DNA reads TGTGCCAGCAGCTTACGGGGACAGGGATTCACTGAAGCTTTCTTT.

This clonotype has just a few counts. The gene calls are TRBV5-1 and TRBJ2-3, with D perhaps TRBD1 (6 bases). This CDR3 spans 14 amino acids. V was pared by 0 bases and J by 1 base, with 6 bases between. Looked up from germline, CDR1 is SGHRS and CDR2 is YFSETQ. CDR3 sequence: CASSLEGGTDTQYF. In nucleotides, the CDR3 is TGCGCCAGCAGCTTGGAGGGGGGCACAGATACGCAGTATTTT. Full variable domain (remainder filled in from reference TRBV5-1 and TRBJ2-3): KAGVTQTPRYLIKTRGQQVTLSCSPISGHRSVSWYQQTPGQGLQFLFEYFSETQRNKGNFPGRFSGRQFSNSRSEMNVSTLELGDSALYLCASSLEGGTDTQYFGPGTRLTVL.

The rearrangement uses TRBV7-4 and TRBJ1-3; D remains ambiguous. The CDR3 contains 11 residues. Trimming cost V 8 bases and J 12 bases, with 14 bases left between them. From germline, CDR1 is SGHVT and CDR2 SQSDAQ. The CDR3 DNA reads TGTGCCAGCGCGAAATGGGATCTCATATATTTT. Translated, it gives CASAKWDLIYF.

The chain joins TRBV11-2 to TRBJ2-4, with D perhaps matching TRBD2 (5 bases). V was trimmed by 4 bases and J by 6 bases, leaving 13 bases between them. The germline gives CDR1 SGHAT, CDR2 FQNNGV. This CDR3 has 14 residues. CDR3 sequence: CASSSGGSGNIQYF. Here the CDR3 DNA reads TGTGCCAGCAGCTCGGGCGGGTCCGGAAACATTCAGTACTTC.

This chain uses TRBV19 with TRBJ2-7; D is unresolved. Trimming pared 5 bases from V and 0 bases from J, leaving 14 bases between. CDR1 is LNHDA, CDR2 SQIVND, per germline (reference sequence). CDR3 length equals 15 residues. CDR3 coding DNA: TGTGCCAGTAGTTCGACTTCCCTGGGCTCCTACGAGCAGTACTTC. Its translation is CASSSTSLGSYEQYF.

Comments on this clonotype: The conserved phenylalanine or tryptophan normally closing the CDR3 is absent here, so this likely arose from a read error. The CDR3 sequence is CASSLAHGMEQPYSGANVLTL. CDR3 in DNA: TGTGCCAGCAGCTTAGCTCACGGGATGGAACAGCCTTACTCTGGGGCCAACGTCCTGACTTTA. The rearrangement uses TRBV7-6 and TRBJ2-6, with D tentatively TRBD2 (5 bases). Trimming stripped 0 bases from V and 0 bases from J, with 21 bases between. CDR3 size: 21 residues. CDR1 and CDR2 (germline): SGHVS, FNYEAQ.